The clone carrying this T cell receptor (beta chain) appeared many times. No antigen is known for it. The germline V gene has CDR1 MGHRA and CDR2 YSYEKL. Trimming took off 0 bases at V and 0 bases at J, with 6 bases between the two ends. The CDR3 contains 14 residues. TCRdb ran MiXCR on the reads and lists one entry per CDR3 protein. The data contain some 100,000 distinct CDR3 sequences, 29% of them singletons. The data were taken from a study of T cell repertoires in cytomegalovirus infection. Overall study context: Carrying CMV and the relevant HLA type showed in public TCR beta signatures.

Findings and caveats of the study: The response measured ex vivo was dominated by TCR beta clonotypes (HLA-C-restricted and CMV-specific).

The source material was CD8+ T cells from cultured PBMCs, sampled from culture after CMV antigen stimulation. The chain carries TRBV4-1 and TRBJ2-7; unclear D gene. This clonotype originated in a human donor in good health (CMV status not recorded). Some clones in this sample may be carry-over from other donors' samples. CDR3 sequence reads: CASSQDWGSYEQYF. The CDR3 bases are TGCGCCAGCAGCCAAGATTGGGGCTCCTACGAGCAGTACTTC.